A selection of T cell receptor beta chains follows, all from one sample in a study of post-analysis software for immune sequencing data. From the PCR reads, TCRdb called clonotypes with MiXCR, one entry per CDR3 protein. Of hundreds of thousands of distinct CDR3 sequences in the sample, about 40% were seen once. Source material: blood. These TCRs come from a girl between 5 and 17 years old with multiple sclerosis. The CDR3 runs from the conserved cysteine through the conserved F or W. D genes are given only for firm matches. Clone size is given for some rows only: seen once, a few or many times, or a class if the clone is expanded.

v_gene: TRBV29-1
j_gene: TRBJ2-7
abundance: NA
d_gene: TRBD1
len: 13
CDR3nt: TGCAGCGTTGAGGGACAGGGCACTACCGAGCAGTACTTC
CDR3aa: CSVEGQGTTEQYF

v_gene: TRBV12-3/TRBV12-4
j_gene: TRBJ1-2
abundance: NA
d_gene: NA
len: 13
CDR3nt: TGTGCCTGCAGGCCTCGGGGGCGGAATGGCTACACCTTC
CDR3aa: CACRPRGRNGYTF

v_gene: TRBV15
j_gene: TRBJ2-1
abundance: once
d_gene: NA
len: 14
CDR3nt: TGTGCCACCAGCAGGTGGGGCTTCGACAATGAGCAGTTCTTC
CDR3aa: CATSRWGFDNEQFF

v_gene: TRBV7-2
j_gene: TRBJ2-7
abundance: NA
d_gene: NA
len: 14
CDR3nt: TGTGCCAGCAGCCTACCTACTCGCGCCCTCGAGCAGTACTTC
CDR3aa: CASSLPTRALEQYF

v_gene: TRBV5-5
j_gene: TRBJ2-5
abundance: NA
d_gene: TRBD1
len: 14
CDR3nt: TGTGCCAGCAGCCGGGGACAGCACCAAGAGACCCAGTACTTC
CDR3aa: CASSRGQHQETQYF

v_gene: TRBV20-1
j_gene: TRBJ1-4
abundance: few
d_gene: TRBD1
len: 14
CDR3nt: TGCAGTGCTAGAGGGGACAGGGTGGATGAAAAACTGTTTTTT
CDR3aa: CSARGDRVDEKLFF

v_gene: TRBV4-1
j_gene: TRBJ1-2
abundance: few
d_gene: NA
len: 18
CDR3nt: TGCGCCAGCAGCCAAGGGTTGGCAGGGATGGACCCTAACTATGGCTACACCTTC
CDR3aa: CASSQGLAGMDPNYGYTF

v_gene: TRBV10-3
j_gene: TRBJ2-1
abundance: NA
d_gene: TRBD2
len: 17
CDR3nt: TGTGCCATCAGTGAGTCGGGGACTAGCGGGGGCTACAATGAGCAGTTCTTC
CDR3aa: CAISESGTSGGYNEQFF

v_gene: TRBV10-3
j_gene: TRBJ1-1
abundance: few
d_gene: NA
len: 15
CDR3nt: TGTGCCATCAGTCCACTGACCGGGAGAGGGACTGAAGCTTTCTTT
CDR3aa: CAISPLTGRGTEAFF

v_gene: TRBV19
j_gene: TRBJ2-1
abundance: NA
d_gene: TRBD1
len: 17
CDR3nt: TGTGCCAGTAGGGAAGTTGCCGGGACAGGGGTAGGGAATGAGCAGTTCTTC
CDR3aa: CASREVAGTGVGNEQFF

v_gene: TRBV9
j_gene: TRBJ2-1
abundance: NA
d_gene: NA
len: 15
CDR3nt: TGTGCCAGCAGAAAGGGGGGGGCCACCCACAATGAGCAGTTCTTC
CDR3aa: CASRKGGATHNEQFF

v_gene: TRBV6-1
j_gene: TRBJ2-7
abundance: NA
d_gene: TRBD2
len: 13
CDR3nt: TGTGCCATTGGGACTAGCGGTCCCTACGAGCAGTACTTC
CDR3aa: CAIGTSGPYEQYF

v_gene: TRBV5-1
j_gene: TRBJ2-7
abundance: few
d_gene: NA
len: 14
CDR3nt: TGCGCCAGCAGCTTTGGGGAAATCTCCTACGAGCAGTACTTC
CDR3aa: CASSFGEISYEQYF

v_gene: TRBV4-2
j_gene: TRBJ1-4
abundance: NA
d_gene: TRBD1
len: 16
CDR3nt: TGTGCCAGCAGCCTACGAACGACAGGGGATAATGAAAAACTGTTTTTT
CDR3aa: CASSLRTTGDNEKLFF

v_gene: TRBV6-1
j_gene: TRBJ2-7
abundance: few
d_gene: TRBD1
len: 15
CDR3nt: TGTGCCAGCAGTGAACTGGGACAGGGACCCTACGAGCAGTACTTC
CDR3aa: CASSELGQGPYEQYF

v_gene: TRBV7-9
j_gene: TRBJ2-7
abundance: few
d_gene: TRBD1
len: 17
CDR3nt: TGTGCCAGCAGCTTAGAACCGGGACAGGGGGCGCGCTACGAGCAGTACTTC
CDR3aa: CASSLEPGQGARYEQYF